This T cell receptor beta chain stems from a study of STAT5B mutations in CD4+ large granular lymphocyte leukemia. Whole-study findings and limits: 8/27 top patient clones versus 2/35 control clones were TRBV06-family. Patient CD4-sorted repertoires stayed more clonal than healthy ones after leukemic-clone removal. Main leukemic clonotypes were patient-specific, but about 25% appeared at low frequency elsewhere.

CDR1 is LGHNA, CDR2 YNFKEQ, per germline. Unmatched junction bases numbered 13, after V lost 1 base and J lost 11 bases. The CDR3 consists of 16 residues. The survey-level immunoSEQ assay was used. Profiled with immunoSEQ multiplex PCR; TCRdb holds only in-frame clones, not every one. The data show some 30,000 clones, just under 80% seen once. In the case of this clone: The target antigen is unknown.

The chain is built from TRBV4-2 and TRBJ2-5, with 10 bases fitting TRBD2. This TCR derives from a human donor in good health. Sequencing used CD4+ T cells from blood buffy coats. CDR3 coding DNA: TGTGCCAGCAGCCAAGTCGATAGCGGGGGGCTAAGGGAGCAGTACTTC. Translating gives CASSQVDSGGLREQYF.